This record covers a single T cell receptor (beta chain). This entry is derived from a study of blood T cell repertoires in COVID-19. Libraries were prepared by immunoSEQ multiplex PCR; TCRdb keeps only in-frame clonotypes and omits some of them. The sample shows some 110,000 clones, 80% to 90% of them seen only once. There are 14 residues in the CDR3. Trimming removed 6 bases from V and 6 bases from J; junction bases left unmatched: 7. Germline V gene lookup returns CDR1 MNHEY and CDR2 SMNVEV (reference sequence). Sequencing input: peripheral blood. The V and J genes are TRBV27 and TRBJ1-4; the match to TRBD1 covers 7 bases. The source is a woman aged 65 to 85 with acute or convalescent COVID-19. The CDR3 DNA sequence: TGTGCCAGCAGGAAACAGGGGTTAGATGAAAAACTGTTTTTT. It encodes CASRKQGLDEKLFF.